Listed below are T cell receptor beta chains from one sample, sequenced in a study of T cell repertoires in cytomegalovirus infection. One entry per CDR3 protein, called by TCRdb with MiXCR from the reads. Of hundreds of thousands of distinct CDR3 sequences detected, about a third appear once; the ten largest clones hold around 3%. The source material was PBMCs. The receptors here all came from a human donor in good health (CMV status not recorded). Some clones in this sample may be carry-over from other donors' samples. The CDR3 runs from the conserved cysteine through the conserved F or W. A D gene is named only where the DNA matches it firmly. A row's size may be missing; if present it is once, few, many or a size class.

v_call	clone_size	j_call	d_call	cdr3_nt	cdr3_aa
TRBV19	few	TRBJ2-1	TRBD2	TGTGCCAGTAGAACTCGGGGACTAGCGGGAGGGCCCCTTGAGCAGTTCTTC	CASRTRGLAGGPLEQFF
TRBV5-1	-	TRBJ2-7	-	TGCGCCAGCAGCCCCAAGGTGGGGGGCGCGTACGAGCAGTACTTC	CASSPKVGGAYEQYF
TRBV6-1	few	TRBJ1-2	-	TGTGCCAGCAGCGGGGGACGGAACTATGGCTACACCTTC	CASSGGRNYGYTF
TRBV6-1	few	TRBJ2-7	TRBD1	TGTGCCAGCAGTTCCCCGGGACAGGGGGCGCACGAGCAGTACTTC	CASSSPGQGAHEQYF
TRBV27	-	TRBJ1-2	TRBD1	TGTGCCAGCAGTTTCCAGGGACAGGGCTCAGTTCGGGGCTACACCTTC	CASSFQGQGSVRGYTF
TRBV5-6	few	TRBJ2-1	TRBD1	TGTGCCAGCAGCGCAACCGGGACAGGTTACAATGAGCAGTTCTTC	CASSATGTGYNEQFF
TRBV2	-	TRBJ2-3	TRBD1	TGTGCCAGCAGTGACGACAGGGGCGCAGATACGCAGTATTTT	CASSDDRGADTQYF
TRBV20-1	-	TRBJ2-5	TRBD1	TGCAGTGCTAGTACGACAGGGAAAGAGACCCAGTACTTC	CSASTTGKETQYF
TRBV19	-	TRBJ1-5	-	TGTGCCAGTAGTATCAAATTTCAGCCCCAGCATTTT	CASSIKFQPQHF
TRBV6-1	few	TRBJ2-6	-	TGTGCCAGCACCAGGGGAGGGGCTGGGGCCAACGTCCTGACTTTC	CASTRGGAGANVLTF
TRBV28	few	TRBJ1-1	TRBD1	TGTGCCAGCAGTTCCAGGACAGGGAGAGACACTGAAGCTTTCTTT	CASSSRTGRDTEAFF
TRBV9	-	TRBJ2-7	-	TGTGCCAGCAGCGTAGCTTCATCGGGGGACGAGCAGTACTTC	CASSVASSGDEQYF
TRBV11-3	-	TRBJ1-1	TRBD1	TGTGCCAGCAGCTTAGGACAGGGAATGGGCACTGAAGCTTTCTTT	CASSLGQGMGTEAFF
TRBV7-6	many	TRBJ2-7	TRBD1	TGTGCCAGCAGCTTAGAAGGGGGCAGACTTTCCTACGAGCAGTACTTC	CASSLEGGRLSYEQYF
TRBV24-1	-	TRBJ1-2	-	-	CATSVAGGAENYGYPF
TRBV19	-	TRBJ1-2	-	TGTGCCAGTCAGAGGGGCCAAACCTCCTCCTTC	CASQRGQTSSF
TRBV24-1	few	TRBJ2-6	TRBD1	TGTGCCACCAGTGAACCGACAGGGGGGGATCTCTCTGGGGCCAACGTCCTGACTTTC	CATSEPTGGDLSGANVLTF
TRBV4-2	-	TRBJ1-2	-	TGTGCCAGCAGCCAGGAACGGACCCAAGCTAACTATGGCTACACCTTC	CASSQERTQANYGYTF
TRBV12-3/TRBV12-4	-	TRBJ1-1	TRBD1	TGTGCCAGCAGTTATGGACAGGATGAAGCTTTCTTT	CASSYGQDEAFF
TRBV2	-	TRBJ1-5	TRBD1	TGTGCCAGCAGTGAAGGGACAGGGTACGGGGGCGCGGAGCCCCAGCATTTT	CASSEGTGYGGAEPQHF
TRBV6-8	-	TRBJ1-3	TRBD1	TGTGCCAGCAGTTACTCCGGGACAGGGACTGGAAACACCATATATTTT	CASSYSGTGTGNTIYF
TRBV7-2	few	TRBJ1-1	-	TGTGCCAGCAGCCCGCAGGGGAGCGACACTGAAGCTTTCTTT	CASSPQGSDTEAFF
TRBV4-2	few	TRBJ1-2	TRBD1	TGTGCCAGCAGCCGAGAAGCCGGAGACAGGGTCTATGGCTACACCTTC	CASSREAGDRVYGYTF
TRBV29-1	-	TRBJ2-3	-	TGCAGCGTTGAATGGGGAGATACGCAGTATTTT	CSVEWGDTQYF
TRBV27	few	TRBJ2-7	TRBD2	TGTGCCAGCAGTTTGGTAGCGGGAGTGGACGAGCAGTACTTC	CASSLVAGVDEQYF
TRBV28	-	TRBJ1-6	-	TGTGCCAGCAGTTTCATCCGTTCACCCCTCCACTTT	CASSFIRSPLHF
TRBV7-8	many	TRBJ2-7	TRBD2	TGTGCCAGCAGCTCGGGGGGACTAGCGGGAGAAATTTACGAGCAGTACTTC	CASSSGGLAGEIYEQYF
TRBV29-1	-	TRBJ1-2	-	TGCAGCGTTCTGAAGGGCTCGGGGAGCGGTAACTATGGCTACACCTTC	CSVLKGSGSGNYGYTF
TRBV13	-	TRBJ1-3	TRBD1	TGTGCCAGCAGCTTAGGCGGACAGGGGATAAACACCATATATTTT	CASSLGGQGINTIYF
TRBV12-3/TRBV12-4	few	TRBJ2-1	TRBD1	TGTGCCAGCACCTCGACAGGGGACCCCTACAATGAGCAGTTCTTC	CASTSTGDPYNEQFF
TRBV7-6	many	TRBJ2-1	TRBD2	TGTGCCAGCAGCCCCAACTGGGCGGGGGGGCTAGGGGAGCAGTTCTTC	CASSPNWAGGLGEQFF